This TCR beta chain was sequenced during a study of breast tumors, draining lymph nodes, adjacent tissues. V gave up 2 bases and J gave up 1 base, with 7 bases separating them. The germline V gene has CDR1 SGDLS and CDR2 YYNGEE. The CDR3 spans 14 residues. Whole-study results and caveats: Tumor repertoires ranked between lymph nodes and nontumor tissue in diversity, with V and J gene preferences. Data only fit, rather than demonstrated, lymph node origin of most tumor T cells. Findings are consistent with lymph node origin and intratumoral expansion of most tumor T cells. Tumor and nontumor repertoires were significantly more similar in luminal-like than in basal-like breast cancer.

Samples came from axillary lymph nodes draining the breast cancer. This clonotype was detected ten times or more. Its specificity is not known. TCRdb used MiXCR to reprocess the multiplex PCR reads, holding one entry per CDR3 protein. Of 85,000 to 130,000 distinct CDR3 sequences in the sample, around 20% are singletons; the top ten hold roughly 1.2%. The sequence was obtained from a female donor with breast cancer. Some clones in this sample may be carry-over from other donors' samples. This rearrangement joins TRBV9 to TRBJ1-5, with D unclear. What was sequenced was axillary lymph node tissue. The CDR3 is CASSVFDSNQPQHF. The CDR3 coding sequence is TGTGCCAGCAGCGTCTTCGACAGCAATCAGCCCCAGCATTTT.